Listed here are 31 T cell receptor beta chains from one sample, sequenced in a study of response to subunit inactivated influenza vaccine. TCRdb redid the calling of the RT-PCR reads with MiXCR, one entry per CDR3 protein. The table has about 500,000 distinct CDR3 sequences, 16% seen once; the top ten hold approximately 3%. The material sequenced was CD4+ T cells sorted from PBMCs, taken roughly 24 months after vaccination. All receptors derive from a man aged 50 to 69 who received an inactivated influenza vaccine.

The CDR3: CASSTRDRDGETQYF. Written as DNA, the CDR3 is TGTGCCAGCAGCACCCGGGACAGGGACGGGGAGACCCAGTACTTC. The rearrangement links TRBV21-1 to TRBJ2-5; TRBD1, the table's D call, was not compared with the DNA. TRBV21-1 is classified as a pseudogene. This CDR3 has 15 amino acids.

By share, this clonotype ranks as medium-sized. One end of the junction varies from germline; a read error may be responsible. J is TRBJ2-7 and V is TRBV5-1, with D tentatively TRBD1 (6 bases). CDR3 length equals 12 residues. Germline CDR1 is SGHRS and CDR2 is YFSETQ. In DNA, the CDR3 is TGTGCCAGCAGTCTACAGGGATACGAGCAGTACTTC. Translating gives CASSLQGYEQYF.

There are a few counts of this clonotype. A junction end diverges from the germline sequence, so it may reflect a read error. The J gene is TRBJ2-7, the V gene TRBV29-1; tentative D call: TRBD1 (6 bases). The CDR3 has 13 amino acids. Looked up from germline, CDR1 is SQVTM and CDR2 is ANQGSEA. The CDR3 here is CSVEAGATYGQYF. DNA of the CDR3: TGCAGCGTGGAGGCAGGGGCTACCTACGGGCAGTACTTC.

A few counts support this clonotype. The chain combines TRBV30 with TRBJ2-3, with D perhaps matching TRBD2 (5 bases). CDR3 length: 12 amino acids. CDR1 GTSNPN and CDR2 SVGIG come from the germline V gene (reference sequence). The V and J ends lost 4 bases and 7 bases respectively, with 12 bases between them. The DNA for the CDR3 is TGTGCCTGGACGTCGGGGAAATATACGCAGTATTTT. The encoded protein is CAWTSGKYTQYF.

The CDR3 DNA reads TGTGCCAGCAGCGCGGGGACAGGGATAAACACCGGGGAGCTGTTTTTT. Translated: CASSAGTGINTGELFF. The J gene is TRBJ2-2, the V gene TRBV7-9, with 9 bases fitting TRBD1. V lost 5 bases and J lost 2; bases outside the gene matches: 6. The CDR3 runs to 16 residues. CDR1 is SEHNR, CDR2 FQNEAQ, per germline (reference sequence).

This chain joins TRBV20-1 and TRBJ2-7, with D possibly called TRBD1 or TRBD2 (5 bases each). Trimming pared 4 bases from V and 7 bases from J, leaving 20 bases between. This CDR3 spans 14 amino acids. Per germline, CDR1 DFQATT and CDR2 SNEGSKA (reference sequence). CDR3 region: CSAIVGGSEGEQYF. The CDR3, as DNA: TGCAGTGCTATCGTGGGTGGGAGCGAGGGGGAGCAGTACTTC.

V gene TRBV29-1 combines with J gene TRBJ2-3, with 8 bases aligning to TRBD2. V lost 4 bases and J lost 0; bases outside the gene matches: 3. Looked up from germline, CDR1 is SQVTM and CDR2 is ANQGSEA. The length of the CDR3 is 14 residues. Written as DNA, the CDR3 is TGCAGCGTTGCTCGACTAGCGAGCACAGATACGCAGTATTTT. Residues: CSVARLASTDTQYF.

This sequence joins TRBV5-1 and TRBJ1-4; TRBD1 matches at 7 bases. This CDR3 is built from 14 residues. Looked up from germline, CDR1 is SGHRS and CDR2 is YFSETQ. The junction had 5 bases not matched to a gene; V was cut back by 4 bases and J by 5 bases. This chain's CDR3 is CASSPGQSNEKLFF. The CDR3 DNA reads TGCGCCAGCAGCCCGGGACAGTCGAATGAAAAACTGTTTTTT. The variable domain in full, completed from reference TRBV5-1 and TRBJ1-4, reads KAGVTQTPRYLIKTRGQQVTLSCSPISGHRSVSWYQQTPGQGLQFLFEYFSETQRNKGNFPGRFSGRQFSNSRSEMNVSTLELGDSALYLCASSPGQSNEKLFFGSGTQLSVL.

The chain joins TRBV24-1 to TRBJ2-1, with D perhaps TRBD1 (6 bases). The V gene's germline CDR1 is KGHDR and CDR2 SFDVKD. This CDR3 is 15 amino acids long. V lost 5 bases and J lost 5, with 15 bases in between. The CDR3 spells CATSGGRDMNNEQFF. The CDR3 nucleotides are TGTGCCACCAGTGGGGGCAGGGACATGAACAATGAGCAGTTCTTC.

The sample holds a few counts of this clonotype. V is TRBV29-1 and J is TRBJ2-2, with D uncertain. This CDR3 has 15 residues. With 0 bases removed from V and 2 bases from J, the gap between germline ends came to 10 bases. Germline CDR1 and CDR2: SQVTM and ANQGSEA. CDR3 residues: CSVEDRTHNTGELFF. The DNA for the CDR3 is TGCAGCGTTGAAGATCGAACCCACAACACCGGGGAGCTGTTTTTT.

The chain joins TRBV7-9 to TRBJ1-2; D gene uncertain. This CDR3 has 13 residues. Trimming cost V 4 bases and J 7 bases, with 13 bases left between them. Germline CDR1 reads SEHNR; CDR2 reads FQNEAQ (reference sequence). The DNA of the CDR3 is TGTGCCAGCAGCTCCGCGGGTTTTCTTGGCTACACCTTC. This encodes CASSSAGFLGYTF.

Ten or more counts support this clonotype. This chain connects TRBV7-9 to TRBJ2-3; D may be TRBD1 (6 bases). Per germline, CDR1 SEHNR and CDR2 FQNEAQ (reference sequence). CDR3 length equals 12 residues. This CDR3 reads CAGGGSTDTQYF. Here the CDR3 DNA reads TGTGCTGGGGGCGGGAGCACAGATACGCAGTATTTT.

In DNA form, the CDR3 reads TGTGCCAGCAGTTTCGGGGGCTATGAGCAGTTCTTC. This translates into CASSFGGYEQFF. The rearrangement joins TRBV12-3 or TRBV12-4 to TRBJ2-1, with D perhaps TRBD1 or TRBD2 (6 bases each). The CDR3 covers 12 residues. The V and J ends lost 3 bases and 8 bases respectively, with 8 bases between them.

This clonotype was seen at least ten times. The CDR3 loop reads CASSQDVTNTEAFF. For the CDR3, the DNA is TGTGCCAGCAGCCAGGACGTGACGAACACTGAAGCTTTCTTT. The genes are TRBV7-2 and TRBJ1-1; D is unresolved. From germline, CDR1 is SGHTA and CDR2 FQGNSA. V shed 5 bases and J shed 1 base, with 11 bases lying between them. The CDR3 spans 14 residues.

The rearrangement joins TRBV13 to TRBJ2-7; D not certain. CDR1 PRHDT and CDR2 FYEKMQ come from the germline V gene (reference sequence). V was pared by 4 bases and J by 7 bases, with 8 bases between. CDR3 size: 11 residues. DNA for the CDR3: TGTGCCAGCAGCTCGACCCAAGAGCAGTACTTC. It translates to CASSSTQEQYF.

This clonotype was counted a few times. The chain joins TRBV20-1 to TRBJ2-3, with 8 bases that match TRBD2. The CDR3 covers 14 residues. The germline gives CDR1 DFQATT, CDR2 SNEGSKA (reference sequence). Germline trimming cut 2 bases from V and 13 bases from J; bases unmatched to any gene: 14. CDR3 nucleotides: TGCAGTGCTAGAATCCGAGGCGGGGGGTACCAGGAGTATTTT. The encoded protein is CSARIRGGGYQEYF.

This clonotype was seen once. V is TRBV5-1 and J is TRBJ1-5; TRBD1 agrees at 10 bases. CDR1 is SGHRS and CDR2 is YFSETQ in the germline V gene. V shed 4 bases, J shed 0 bases, and the junction held 13 bases outside the gene matches. This CDR3 has 19 amino acids. The DNA for the CDR3 is TGCGCCAGCAGCATTGGACCGGGACAGGGGAAACCTAGCAATCAGCCCCAGCATTTT. It is translated as CASSIGPGQGKPSNQPQHF.

This clonotype showed up many times. This chain connects TRBV5-6 to TRBJ2-3; 7 positions agree with TRBD1. The J segment lost 6 bases and the V segment lost 5 bases, leaving 6 bases of the junction unmatched. Germline V lookup: CDR1 SGHDT, CDR2 YYEEEE. The CDR3 is 13 residues long. In nucleotides, the CDR3 is TGTGCCAGCAGGGGACAGTCCCGGGATACGCAGTATTTT. Amino acids: CASRGQSRDTQYF.

At least ten counts were recorded for this clonotype. The V and J genes are TRBV5-6 and TRBJ2-6; 7 bases fit TRBD1. Trimming at V came to 6 bases and at J to 4 bases, leaving 7 bases not matched to a gene. This CDR3 comprises 15 residues. The germline gives CDR1 SGHDT, CDR2 YYEEEE. Here the CDR3 DNA reads TGTGCCAGCACCAAGACAGGGACCGGGGCCAACGTCCTGACTTTC. As protein: CASTKTGTGANVLTF.

The genes are TRBV20-1 and TRBJ2-3, with 12 bases identical to TRBD2. Trimming took 0 bases from V and 4 from J; bases not matched to a gene: 5. Germline-derived CDR1 and CDR2 are DFQATT and SNEGSKA (reference sequence). CDR3 length equals 16 residues. Here the CDR3 DNA reads TGCAGTGCTAGAGAAACTAGCGGGGGGTTCGCAGATACGCAGTATTTT. It codes for CSARETSGGFADTQYF.

This chain links TRBV11-2 with TRBJ1-2; no clear D. The CDR3 loop spans 13 amino acids. With 3 bases removed from V and 2 bases from J, the gap between germline ends came to 7 bases. Germline assignment: CDR1 SGHAT and CDR2 FQNNGV. The CDR3 protein is CASSFEANYGYTF. CDR3 nucleotides: TGTGCCAGCAGCTTTGAGGCGAACTATGGCTACACCTTC.

This clonotype was detected a few times. For the CDR3, the DNA is TGCAGTGCTAGAGATCTGAACACCGTCTACGAGCAGTACTTC. Protein: CSARDLNTVYEQYF. The chain combines TRBV20-1 with TRBJ2-7; D is unclear. The CDR3 extends over 14 amino acids. Germline CDR1 DFQATT, CDR2 SNEGSKA (reference sequence). V was trimmed by 0 bases and J by 3 bases, leaving 12 bases between them.

This rearrangement joins TRBV6-6 to TRBJ2-5; no firm D call. CDR1 and CDR2 from the germline V gene are MNHNY and SVGAGI (reference sequence). The V and J ends lost 2 bases and 3 bases respectively, with 7 bases between them. The CDR3 sequence is 13 residues long. CDR3 amino acids: CASSYTDKETQYF. Here the CDR3 DNA reads TGTGCCAGCAGTTACACAGATAAAGAGACCCAGTACTTC.

A few counts support this clonotype. The chain links TRBV5-5 to TRBJ1-5, with D unclear. Trimming stripped 0 bases from V and 0 bases from J, with 7 bases between. CDR3 length: 15 residues. Germline V gives CDR1 SGHKS, CDR2 YYEKEE (reference sequence). CDR3 region: CASSLDRYSNQPQHF. CDR3 nucleotide sequence: TGTGCCAGCAGCTTGGACAGATATAGCAATCAGCCCCAGCATTTT.

The chain links TRBV29-1 to TRBJ2-5; 10 nucleotides match TRBD1. The germline V gene encodes CDR1 SQVTM and CDR2 ANQGSEA. V gave up 3 bases and J gave up 4 bases; unmatched junction bases: 5. The CDR3 extends over 14 amino acids. CDR3 region: CSVDSDRGLETQYF. DNA for the CDR3: TGCAGCGTTGATTCGGACAGGGGGTTAGAGACCCAGTACTTC.

The J gene is TRBJ1-2, the V gene TRBV29-1, with D possibly being TRBD1 (5 bases). V was clipped by 6 bases and J by 2 bases, with 19 bases between them. The CDR3 has 15 residues. Germline loops: CDR1 SQVTM, CDR2 ANQGSEA. This chain's CDR3 is CSVPPVRGANYGYTF. The CDR3 DNA reads as TGCAGCGTCCCTCCTGTGAGAGGGGCGAACTATGGCTACACCTTC.

This clonotype came up a few times. For the CDR3, the DNA is TGTGCCATCAGAGGGGACAGCTCCTACGAGCAGTACTTC. Translating it yields CAIRGDSSYEQYF. This sequence joins TRBV10-3 and TRBJ2-7; the match to TRBD1 covers 7 bases. This CDR3 spans 13 amino acids. With 6 bases clipped from V and 0 bases from J, the junction kept 2 bases outside the gene matches. CDR1 is ENHRY, CDR2 SYGVKD, per germline.

This clonotype appeared many times. V is TRBV7-9 and J is TRBJ1-1, with TRBD1 matching 8 bases. The CDR3 loop spans 14 amino acids. CDR1 SEHNR and CDR2 FQNEAQ come from the germline V gene (reference sequence). V shed 5 bases and J 1 base; nucleotides not matched to a gene: 3. The CDR3 loop reads CASSRTGGNTEAFF. The CDR3 bases are TGTGCCAGCAGCCGCACAGGGGGGAACACTGAAGCTTTCTTT.

The rearrangement links TRBV10-2 to TRBJ1-6; 10 nucleotides agree with TRBD1. Trimming at V came to 8 bases and at J to 8 bases, leaving 6 bases not matched to a gene. Germline V gene sequence: CDR1 WSHSY, CDR2 SAAADI. This CDR3 spans 14 amino acids. This CDR3 is CASRVDRGHSPLHF. CDR3 coding DNA: TGCGCCAGCCGTGTCGACAGGGGGCATTCACCCCTCCACTTT.

Written as DNA, the CDR3 is TGCAGCCACTTACGGGGAGGAGAGACCCAGTACTTC. This encodes CSHLRGGETQYF. V usage is TRBV29-1 and J usage is TRBJ2-5; D is possibly TRBD2 (6 bases). The CDR3 consists of 12 residues. Trimming took off 8 bases at V and 4 bases at J, with 14 bases between the two ends. Germline assignment: CDR1 SQVTM and CDR2 ANQGSEA.

The table lists this clonotype with many counts. The V and J genes are TRBV5-1 and TRBJ2-7; 8 bases map to TRBD1. V gave up 0 bases and J gave up 4 bases; unmatched junction bases: 6. CDR3 length: 15 residues. The V gene's germline CDR1 is SGHRS and CDR2 YFSETQ. CDR3 nucleotides: TGCGCCAGCAGCTTGGCATCCGGGACAGGTTACGAGCAGTACTTC. Translation: CASSLASGTGYEQYF.